Below are 27 T cell receptor beta chains sequenced from a single sample in a study of T cells after yellow fever vaccination. MiXCR was run by TCRdb on the 5' RACE reads, yielding one entry per CDR3 protein. The sample shows just over 300,000 distinct CDR3 sequences, approximately 3.8% of them seen only once. The sequences come from PBMCs, collected on the day of the yellow fever booster vaccination. Receptor source: a young man who received the YFV17D yellow fever vaccine.

This clonotype was found many times. This rearrangement joins TRBV27 to TRBJ2-7, with D unresolved. The germline V gene encodes CDR1 MNHEY and CDR2 SMNVEV (reference sequence). CDR3 length: 13 residues. The V end was cut by 5 bases, the J end by 6 bases, with 14 bases between. Here the CDR3 DNA reads TGTGCCAGCAGTGAACTGCTGAGTGGCGAGCAGTACGTC. Translated: CASSELLSGEQYV.

The sample holds many counts of this clonotype. CDR3 sequence (DNA): TGTGCCAGCAGCTTAGGGGCCGCGAACACTGAAGCTTTCTTT. Amino acids: CASSLGAANTEAFF. The rearrangement joins TRBV7-9 to TRBJ1-1; D is ambiguous. V lost 1 base to trimming and J lost 1 base, with 7 bases between them. Looked up from germline, CDR1 is SEHNR and CDR2 is FQNEAQ (reference sequence). CDR3 size: 14 residues. Using reference TRBV7-9 and TRBJ1-1 for the parts outside the CDR3, the full variable domain is DTGVSQNPRHKITKRGQNVTFRCDPISEHNRLYWYRQTLGQGPEFLTYFQNEAQLEKSRLLSDRFSAERPKGSFSTLEIQRTEQGDSAMYLCASSLGAANTEAFFGQGTRLTVV.

The sample holds many counts of this clonotype. The gene calls are TRBV7-3 and TRBJ2-7; TRBD1 aligns across 7 bases. In germline, CDR1 is SGHTA, CDR2 FQGTGA. V shed 5 bases and J 6 bases; nucleotides not matched to a gene: 7. The CDR3 spans 13 residues. DNA for the CDR3: TGTGCCAGCAGCCGGGACAGAGTTAGCGAGCAGTACTTC. This sequence encodes CASSRDRVSEQYF.

The chain uses TRBV4-1 and TRBJ2-3; tentative D call: TRBD1 (5 bases). Per germline, CDR1 MGHRA and CDR2 YSYEKL. The CDR3 loop spans 16 amino acids. Trimming cost V 3 bases and J 0 bases, with 13 bases left between them. The CDR3: CASSHLDIASTDTQYF. The CDR3 region has the DNA TGCGCCAGCAGCCACCTGGACATAGCTAGCACAGATACGCAGTATTTT.

This clonotype occurred a few times. The V call is TRBV7-2, the J call TRBJ2-1; no reliable D call. Germline V gene lookup returns CDR1 SGHTA and CDR2 FQGNSA. CDR3 length: 12 residues. Trimming pared 5 bases from V and 7 bases from J, leaving 9 bases between. The CDR3 protein is CASSPALNEQFF. The CDR3 bases are TGTGCCAGCAGCCCCGCCTTAAATGAGCAGTTCTTC.

This clonotype showed up just a few times. This chain joins TRBV24-1 and TRBJ2-5; possibly TRBD2 for D (6 bases). This CDR3 is built from 15 residues. CDR1 KGHDR and CDR2 SFDVKD come from the germline V gene. V gave up 5 bases and J gave up 2 bases, with 14 bases separating them. The CDR3 here is CATSGALARQETQYF. CDR3 sequence (DNA): TGTGCCACCAGTGGTGCGCTAGCGAGGCAAGAGACCCAGTACTTC.

This clonotype was recorded many times. The gene calls are TRBV4-2 and TRBJ2-4; 8 bases match TRBD2. The CDR3 spans 16 residues. Germline V gene data show CDR1 as LGHNA and CDR2 as YNFKEQ. Unmatched junction bases numbered 3, after V lost 0 bases and J lost 2 bases. CDR3 nucleotide sequence: TGTGCCAGCAGCCAAGAGAGCGGGGGATCCAAAAACATTCAGTACTTC. Protein product: CASSQESGGSKNIQYF.

This clonotype was seen at least ten times. This rearrangement joins TRBV7-8 to TRBJ2-1; 14 bases align to TRBD2. The CDR3 totals 15 residues. CDR1 is SGHVS and CDR2 is FQNEAQ in the germline V gene. The V segment lost 5 bases and the J segment 9 bases; nucleotides outside the gene matches: 6. Here the CDR3 reads CASSPRTSGGFEQFF. CDR3 nucleotides: TGTGCCAGCAGCCCTAGGACTAGCGGGGGGTTTGAGCAGTTCTTC.

This clonotype was observed many times. The V call is TRBV6-6, the J call TRBJ1-5; D call uncertain. Between the trimmed V and J ends, which lost 0 bases and 11 bases, there was a span of 14 bases. This CDR3 region has 14 residues. Germline loops: CDR1 MNHNY, CDR2 SVGAGI (reference sequence). The CDR3 loop is CASSYSELGWSQHF. The CDR3 bases are TGTGCCAGCAGTTACTCTGAGCTCGGTTGGTCCCAGCATTTT.

V and J are TRBV5-1 and TRBJ2-1, with D perhaps matching TRBD1 or TRBD2 (6 bases each). There are 14 residues in the CDR3. Germline V gene data show CDR1 as SGHRS and CDR2 as YFSETQ. Trimming removed 4 bases from V and 5 bases from J, with 13 bases in between. CDR3 sequence: CASSTEGGNNEQFF. The CDR3 DNA reads TGCGCCAGCAGCACGGAAGGGGGGAACAATGAGCAGTTCTTC.

V usage is TRBV7-2 and J usage is TRBJ2-7; D call uncertain. Trimming removed 5 bases from V and 5 bases from J, with 13 bases in between. Germline CDR1 and CDR2: SGHTA and FQGNSA. CDR3 length equals 13 residues. CDR3 nucleotide sequence: TGTGCCAGCAGCGCCGGCCCTGTGAACGAGCAGTACGTC. Protein sequence: CASSAGPVNEQYV.

At least ten counts were recorded for this clonotype. The J gene is TRBJ2-7, the V gene TRBV27; 10 bases fit TRBD2. This CDR3 contains 14 residues. The germline V gene has CDR1 MNHEY and CDR2 SMNVEV (reference sequence). V gave up 5 bases and J gave up 3 bases; unmatched junction bases: 4. CDR3 coding DNA: TGTGCCAGCAGTAAGCGGGGGGGCTACTACGAGCAGTACGTC. This gives the protein CASSKRGGYYEQYV.

This clonotype was counted a few times. This sequence joins TRBV5-4 and TRBJ1-1; D unresolved. The CDR3 is 13 residues long. Trimming shortened V by 2 bases and J by 2 bases, and 7 bases separated the two germline ends. The V gene's germline CDR1 is SGHNT and CDR2 YYREEE (reference sequence). In DNA form, the CDR3 reads TGTGCCAGCAGCTTAGCATATAACACTGAAGCTTTCTTT. This sequence encodes CASSLAYNTEAFF.

The chain has TRBV18 and TRBJ1-4; the D is unclear. This CDR3 has 16 amino acids. V was trimmed by 2 bases and J by 6 bases, leaving 16 bases between them. Germline values: CDR1 KGHSH, CDR2 LQKENI. This CDR3 is CASSPTPTATDEKLFF. The CDR3 DNA reads TGTGCCAGCTCACCAACTCCGACGGCCACTGATGAAAAACTGTTTTTT.

Ten or more counts support this clonotype. V is TRBV7-3 and J is TRBJ2-3, with a possible D match to TRBD2 (6 bases). V was clipped by 4 bases and J by 4 bases, with 18 bases between them. CDR1 is SGHTA, CDR2 FQGTGA, per germline. The CDR3 loop spans 16 amino acids. CDR3 in amino acids: CASSSEGLVGADTQYF. CDR3 bases: TGTGCCAGCAGCTCGGAGGGGCTGGTAGGGGCAGATACGCAGTATTTT.

V is TRBV20-1 and J is TRBJ2-5, with D perhaps matching TRBD2 (5 bases). This CDR3 has 13 amino acids. Germline loops: CDR1 DFQATT, CDR2 SNEGSKA (reference sequence). Trimming shortened V by 1 base and J by 1 base, and 7 bases separated the two germline ends. CDR3 amino acids: CSARGGIQETQYF. The CDR3 coding sequence is TGCAGTGCTAGAGGAGGGATCCAAGAGACCCAGTACTTC.

There are many counts of this clonotype. The chain carries TRBV21-1 and TRBJ1-1; TRBD1 is the table's D call, not checked against the DNA. TRBV21-1 has pseudogene status. CDR3 size: 14 residues. CDR3 amino acids: CASSSFRGGSEAFF. Here the CDR3 DNA reads TGTGCCAGCAGCTCTTTTAGGGGCGGCAGTGAAGCTTTCTTT.

This clonotype was detected many times. The chain combines TRBV24-1 with TRBJ2-7; no definite D call. The germline V gene has CDR1 KGHDR and CDR2 SFDVKD. CDR3 length: 15 amino acids. Trimming removed 8 bases at V and 3 bases at J, with 19 bases between. CDR3 residues: CATNLRLRSFYEQYV. The CDR3 coding sequence is TGTGCCACCAACCTTAGGCTGAGGTCCTTCTACGAGCAGTACGTC.

This clonotype has a count of ten or more. The chain has TRBV29-1 and TRBJ1-1, with D uncertain. Germline CDR1 is SQVTM and CDR2 is ANQGSEA. The CDR3 has 14 residues. Trimming stripped 5 bases from V and 2 bases from J, with 15 bases between. Here the CDR3 reads CSVRSQNLNTEAFF. For the CDR3, the DNA is TGCAGCGTTAGGAGCCAGAATCTCAACACTGAAGCTTTCTTT.

The chain couples TRBV7-2 to TRBJ1-2, with a weak D call TRBD1 (5 bases). Germline CDR1 and CDR2: SGHTA and FQGNSA. The V gene lost 1 base and the J gene lost 7 bases, with 10 bases spanning the gap. This CDR3 has 13 amino acids. The CDR3 DNA reads TGTGCCAGCAGCTTAGATCGGGGGGTTGGCTACACCTTC. Residues: CASSLDRGVGYTF.

The gene calls are TRBV5-1 and TRBJ2-1, with 7 positions matching TRBD1. Per the germline V gene, CDR1 is SGHRS and CDR2 is YFSETQ. V was pared by 4 bases and J by 5 bases, with 9 bases of the junction left unmatched. This CDR3 region has 15 residues. The CDR3 DNA follows: TGCGCCAGCAGCGCACTACCGGGACAGCACAATGAGCAGTTCTTC. Translating it yields CASSALPGQHNEQFF.

In this sample, this clonotype turned up a few times. This chain uses TRBV6-2 or TRBV6-3 with TRBJ2-2, with TRBD2 as a possible D gene (6 bases). The CDR3 has 16 residues. The V and J ends lost 5 bases and 4 bases respectively, with 17 bases between them. CDR1 is MNHEY, CDR2 SVGEGT, per germline. Here the CDR3 reads CASSRVSGLVTGELFF. As DNA, the CDR3 is TGTGCCAGCAGTCGAGTTAGCGGTCTGGTCACCGGGGAGCTGTTTTTT.

The chain uses TRBV7-9 and TRBJ2-1; TRBD2 aligns across 8 bases. CDR3 size: 13 residues. CDR1 is SEHNR, CDR2 FQNEAQ, per germline (reference sequence). V dropped 5 bases and J dropped 10; count of bases not matched to a gene: 7. The CDR3 protein is CASSHSRGGEQFF. In nucleotides, the CDR3 is TGTGCCAGCAGCCACTCTCGGGGGGGGGAGCAGTTCTTC.

J is TRBJ1-2 and V is TRBV15; D may be TRBD1 (5 bases). The CDR3 consists of 14 residues. Germline lookup yields CDR1 LNHNV and CDR2 YYDKDF (reference sequence). V lost 8 bases and J lost 4, with 17 bases in between. The CDR3 coding sequence is TGTGCCACCTCGCTATGGGGCCAGGGCTATGGCTACACCTTC. Its protein product is CATSLWGQGYGYTF.

The J gene is TRBJ1-2, the V gene TRBV6-5; TRBD1 agrees at 7 bases. Germline V gene data show CDR1 as MNHEY and CDR2 as SVGAGI. This CDR3 contains 17 residues. V was clipped by 6 bases and J by 3 bases; unmatched bases: 16. In DNA form, the CDR3 reads TGTGCCAGCAGCCAGCCCAGACAGGGTTCTAAGCACTATGGCTACACCTTC. Amino acids: CASSQPRQGSKHYGYTF.

This clonotype has ten or more counts. V gene TRBV6-5 combines with J gene TRBJ2-1; D uncertain. The germline V gene has CDR1 MNHEY and CDR2 SVGAGI. V was pared by 0 bases and J by 6 bases, with 6 bases between. The CDR3 extends over 13 amino acids. CDR3 nucleotide sequence: TGTGCCAGCAGTTACTCGTCCATCAATGAGCAGTTCTTC. As protein: CASSYSSINEQFF.

There are a few counts of this clonotype. At one end the junction does not follow the germline gene, possibly because of a read error. The CDR3 region is CASSPDRGQVLF. The CDR3 nucleotides are TGTGCCAGCAGCCCCGACAGGGGGCAAGTCCTTTTC. The chain combines TRBV2 with TRBJ2-7; 10 bases are a match to TRBD1. CDR1 and CDR2 from the germline V gene are SNHLY and FYNNEI. The CDR3 is made up of 12 amino acids. The variable domain in full, with the rest retrieved from reference TRBV2 and TRBJ2-7, is EPEVTQTPSHQVTQMGQEVILRCVPISNHLYFYWYRQILGQKVEFLVSFYNNEISEKSEIFDDQFSVERPDGSNFTLKIRSTKLEDSAMYFCASSPDRGQVLFGPGTRLTVT.